This T cell receptor beta chain was identified in a study of monozygotic twins with inflammatory bowel disease. Points on this clonotype: Its antigen is as yet unknown.

Blood (2.5 ml) was collected from every donor individually. General study findings and limits: Differing T cell subtypes remained indistinguishable.

Incorporation of UMIs carrying a 6-nucleotide sample barcode was performed by template switching. TCRdb re-called the 5' RACE reads; every CDR3 protein appears as one record, without DNA. The sample data list about 41,000 distinct CDR3 sequences. The origin of this receptor is a human donor with ulcerative colitis or Crohn's disease, or a healthy co-twin of an affected twin (not recorded which). The sample was blood.

CDR3 amino acids: CASSTSGTSTDTQYF. The chain recombines TRBV27 with TRBJ2-3; as DNA is missing, the TRBD2 call by TCRdb cannot be tested. CDR3 length: 15 amino acids. The V gene's germline CDR1 is MNHEY and CDR2 SMNVEV (reference sequence).